This TCR beta chain was recovered during a study of response to subunit inactivated influenza vaccine. Comment on this clonotype: Its antigen remains unidentified.

Whole-study findings and limits: Seasonal influenza vaccination, on each occasion, was suggested by the authors to recruit few new T cells.

MiXCR, applied by TCRdb to the RT-PCR reads, yields one record per CDR3 protein. Among hundreds of thousands of distinct CDR3 sequences listed, 12% were seen once. Trimming removed 4 bases from V and 6 bases from J; junction bases left unmatched: 9. Germline lookup yields CDR1 MNHEY and CDR2 SVGEGT. The CDR3 is made up of 14 amino acids. The material was PBMCs from blood, obtained on the day of vaccination. The V call is TRBV6-2 or TRBV6-3, the J call TRBJ2-7; 7 bases match TRBD1. The TCR was taken from a man aged 45-65 years who received an inactivated influenza vaccine. The CDR3 bases are TGTGCCAGCAGTTCCCCCTACACAGGGGCCGAGCAGTACTTC. Translated: CASSSPYTGAEQYF.